The 32 T cell receptor beta chains in this list originate from one sample, sequenced in a study of a mutant IDH1 vaccine in newly diagnosed glioma. Antigens for these TCRs are unknown. TCRdb's table, derived via immunoSEQ multiplex PCR, lists solely in-frame clones and lacks some. The sample has 53,000 or so clones, roughly 78% seen once. The time point: week 5, during vaccination. Each vaccine dose was 300 ug of mutant IDH1 20-mer peptide, with topical imiquimod. The source material was PBMCs, sampled from a glioma patient whose treatment included an IDH1 peptide vaccine. The receptors derive from a man aged 50-59 years with glioma.

The chain joins TRBV19 to TRBJ1-1; D may be TRBD1 (5 bases). The germline V gene has CDR1 LNHDA and CDR2 SQIVND (reference sequence). Trimming pared 9 bases from V and 6 bases from J, leaving 17 bases between. There are 13 residues in the CDR3. As DNA, the CDR3 is TGTGCCAGCCGACCCCAGGGCGTCCCTGAAGCTTTCTTT. Amino acid sequence: CASRPQGVPEAFF.

The chain is built from TRBV7-6 and TRBJ1-2, with TRBD1 as a possible D gene (5 bases). The V end was cut by 5 bases, the J end by 8 bases, with 15 bases between. Germline loops: CDR1 SGHVS, CDR2 FNYEAQ. CDR3 size: 13 residues. CDR3 loop: CASSTSRQGGYTF. Written as DNA, the CDR3 is TGTGCCAGCAGCACGAGCAGGCAGGGAGGCTACACCTTC.

On this clone itself: The same CDR3 arises from other DNA sequences in this sample as well. The genes are TRBV6-1 and TRBJ1-1; 8 positions agree with TRBD1. The CDR3 consists of 13 residues. V lost 8 bases and J lost 1; bases outside the gene matches: 3. In germline, CDR1 is MNHNS, CDR2 SASEGT. CDR3 coding DNA: TGTGCCAGCTCGGGACAGGAGAACACTGAAGCTTTCTTT. Translation gives CASSGQENTEAFF.

The genes are TRBV27 and TRBJ1-1, with TRBD1 identical over 7 bases. Germline assignment: CDR1 MNHEY and CDR2 SMNVEV (reference sequence). This CDR3 spans 12 amino acids. V shed 7 bases, J shed 8 bases, and the junction held 7 bases outside the gene matches. The CDR3 bases are TGTGCCAGCACCGACAGGGTGACGGAAGCTTTCTTT. It codes for CASTDRVTEAFF.

The chain links TRBV4-3 to TRBJ2-5, with D perhaps TRBD1 (6 bases). Germline V lookup: CDR1 LGHNA, CDR2 YSLEER. The V end was cut by 4 bases, the J end by 4 bases, with 19 bases between. The CDR3 length is 16 residues. CDR3 in amino acids: CASSPYGAGGVETQYF. The CDR3 DNA follows: TGCGCCAGCAGCCCGTATGGGGCTGGGGGCGTAGAGACCCAGTACTTC.

V is TRBV4-1 and J is TRBJ2-3; 7 bases are a match to TRBD2. Germline CDR1 reads MGHRA; CDR2 reads YSYEKL. The CDR3 length is 15 residues. Unmatched junction bases numbered 3, after V lost 1 base and J lost 2 bases. CDR3 sequence reads: CASSQVGLPTDTQYF. Here the CDR3 DNA reads TGCGCCAGCAGCCAAGTGGGACTACCCACAGATACGCAGTATTTT.

The CDR3: CASSAPTISTEAFF. The CDR3 nucleotides read TGTGCCAGCAGCGCTCCAACAATTTCCACTGAAGCTTTCTTT. The rearrangement links TRBV11-2 to TRBJ1-1, with no clear D. Deletions cut 5 bases from V and 4 bases from J, with 14 bases between. This CDR3 region has 14 residues. Germline CDR1 is SGHAT and CDR2 is FQNNGV.

In this sample, this clone is medium-sized. The chain joins TRBV19 to TRBJ1-1; D not certain. CDR3 length: 14 residues. The germline CDR1 and CDR2 sequences are LNHDA and SQIVND (reference sequence). Trimming took 3 bases from V and 4 from J, leaving 12 bases between them. The CDR3 sequence: CASSILSGSTEAFF. The DNA of the CDR3 is TGTGCCAGTAGTATCCTCTCAGGATCCACTGAAGCTTTCTTT.

The rearrangement links TRBV30 to TRBJ2-3; D may be TRBD1 (6 bases). CDR3 size: 13 residues. The V end was cut by 5 bases, the J end by 0 bases, with 9 bases between. Germline lookup yields CDR1 GTSNPN and CDR2 SVGIG (reference sequence). The CDR3 loop is CAWGTSSTDTQYF. The CDR3 region has the DNA TGTGCCTGGGGGACATCTAGCACAGATACGCAGTATTTT. Together with reference TRBV30 and TRBJ2-3, the CDR3 gives the full variable domain: SQTIHQWPATLVQPVGSPLSLECTVEGTSNPNLYWYRQAAGRGLQLLFYSVGIGQISSEVPQNLSASRPQDRQFILSSKKLLLSDSGFYLCAWGTSSTDTQYFGPGTRLTVL.

The table lists this clone with a few counts. CDR3 sequence (DNA): TGTGCCAGCAGAAGAGACAGTTTTAGCGATGAAAAACTGTTTTTT. Protein: CASRRDSFSDEKLFF. This sequence joins TRBV6-5 and TRBJ1-4; TRBD1 is a possible D gene (5 bases). The CDR3 is 15 residues long. Germline CDR1 and CDR2: MNHEY and SVGAGI. V was pared by 6 bases and J by 6 bases, with 17 bases between.

This clone was counted a few times. The chain has TRBV10-2 and TRBJ2-1, with TRBD2 identical over 10 bases. V lost 8 bases to trimming and J lost 2 bases; unmatched junction nucleotides: 3. From germline, CDR1 is WSHSY and CDR2 SAAADI. The CDR3 contains 14 residues. The CDR3, as DNA: TGCGCCAGCGGCCTAGCGGGAGCCTACAATGAGCAGTTCTTC. This translates into CASGLAGAYNEQFF.

The V and J genes are TRBV5-4 and TRBJ1-2; 10 nucleotides match TRBD1. There are 15 residues in the CDR3. Germline V lookup: CDR1 SGHNT, CDR2 YYREEE (reference sequence). Unmatched junction bases numbered 7, after V lost 6 bases and J lost 2 bases. The CDR3 region has the DNA TGTGCCAGCAACGAACCGGGACAGGGGAACTATGGCTACACCTTC. Its translation is CASNEPGQGNYGYTF.

This clone appeared a few times. This chain uses TRBV9 with TRBJ2-7; 7 bases are shared with TRBD1. The V gene's germline CDR1 is SGDLS and CDR2 YYNGEE. The CDR3 runs 14 residues. After removal of 5 bases from V and 2 bases from J, the junction contained 7 bases not matched to a gene. The CDR3 region has the DNA TGTGCCAGCAGTCTCGGGACAGAAGCCTACGAGCAGTACTTC. It translates to CASSLGTEAYEQYF.

The rearrangement links TRBV9 to TRBJ2-3; 14 bases agree with TRBD2. CDR3 length: 16 residues. The germline V gene encodes CDR1 SGDLS and CDR2 YYNGEE. With V trimmed by 3 bases and J by 2 bases, 2 bases remained unmatched. For the CDR3, the DNA is TGTGCCAGCAGCGGACTAGCGGGGGGGGACACAGATACGCAGTATTTT. It is translated as CASSGLAGGDTDTQYF.

This sequence joins TRBV11-2 and TRBJ2-5; D might be TRBD1 or TRBD2, each matching 5 bases. The V end was cut by 3 bases, the J end by 2 bases, with 7 bases between. CDR3 length: 13 residues. The germline V gene encodes CDR1 SGHAT and CDR2 FQNNGV. The CDR3 is CASSLGRQETQYF. For the CDR3, the DNA is TGTGCCAGCAGCTTGGGACGGCAAGAGACCCAGTACTTC.

V is TRBV2 and J is TRBJ2-7; the D is unclear. The germline gives CDR1 SNHLY, CDR2 FYNNEI. The CDR3 is 13 residues long. V was cut by 9 bases and J by 0 bases, with 12 bases left in between. This CDR3 is CARREPSSYEQYF. CDR3 bases: TGTGCCAGACGAGAGCCGAGCTCCTACGAGCAGTACTTC.

The V and J genes are TRBV7-9 and TRBJ2-3; D is possibly TRBD1 (6 bases). This CDR3 spans 15 amino acids. Deletions cut 5 bases from V and 3 bases from J, with 15 bases between. Germline values: CDR1 SEHNR, CDR2 FQNEAQ (reference sequence). DNA of the CDR3: TGTGCCAGCAGCCCACAGGGCCCGGGGACAGATACGCAGTATTTT. This sequence encodes CASSPQGPGTDTQYF. The full variable domain, in which reference TRBV7-9 and TRBJ2-3 provide the parts outside the CDR3, is DTGVSQNPRHKITKRGQNVTFRCDPISEHNRLYWYRQTLGQGPEFLTYFQNEAQLEKSRLLSDRFSAERPKGSFSTLEIQRTEQGDSAMYLCASSPQGPGTDTQYFGPGTRLTVL.

V gene TRBV4-1 combines with J gene TRBJ1-2; tentative D call: TRBD1 (5 bases). Trimming left V 0 bases short and J 2 bases short, with 10 bases between. The CDR3 is 15 amino acids. The V gene's germline CDR1 is MGHRA and CDR2 YSYEKL. The CDR3 DNA follows: TGCGCCAGCAGCCAAGAGACAGACTCAAACTATGGCTACACCTTC. This gives the protein CASSQETDSNYGYTF.

The chain joins TRBV5-1 to TRBJ2-1; no reliable D call. The CDR3 extends over 15 amino acids. The germline V and J ends were trimmed by 0 bases and 6 bases, with 13 bases remaining between them. Germline-derived CDR1 and CDR2 are SGHRS and YFSETQ. CDR3 in DNA: TGCGCCAGCAGCTTGGTCAGGTCCCCAGGCAATGAGCAGTTCTTC. Translating it yields CASSLVRSPGNEQFF.

In nucleotides, the CDR3 is TGTGCCAGCAGCTCCACGACAGGGGATTCGGCCGGGGAGCTGTTTTTT. This gives the protein CASSSTTGDSAGELFF. This rearrangement joins TRBV7-6 to TRBJ2-2; 8 nucleotides agree with TRBD1. The V segment lost 4 bases and the J segment 6 bases; nucleotides outside the gene matches: 10. CDR3 size: 16 residues. Germline assignment: CDR1 SGHVS and CDR2 FNYEAQ.

As DNA, the CDR3 is TGCAGCGTGCAGACCGGGCAGACCTATGGCTACACCTTC. Amino acids: CSVQTGQTYGYTF. The V and J genes are TRBV29-1 and TRBJ1-2; D gene unclear. Germline assignment: CDR1 SQVTM and CDR2 ANQGSEA. V shed 6 bases and J shed 4 bases, with 15 bases lying between them. CDR3 length equals 13 residues. The entire variable domain, with the rest obtained from reference TRBV29-1 and TRBJ1-2, is as follows: SAVISQKPSRDICQRGTSLTIQCQVDSQVTMMFWYRQQPGQSLTLIATANQGSEATYESGFVIDKFPISRPNLTFSTLTVSNMSPEDSSIYLCSVQTGQTYGYTFGSGTRLTVV.

The chain combines TRBV7-9 with TRBJ1-1; a weak D match, TRBD1 (5 bases). Deletions cut 8 bases from V and 5 bases from J, with 12 bases between. This CDR3 comprises 12 residues. Germline CDR1 SEHNR, CDR2 FQNEAQ (reference sequence). The DNA of the CDR3 is TGTGCCAGCTCCGGGGGGGGTACTGAAGCTTTCTTT. This codes for CASSGGGTEAFF.

This clone was counted a single time. This chain links TRBV27 with TRBJ2-2; 7 positions match TRBD1. Germline lookup yields CDR1 MNHEY and CDR2 SMNVEV (reference sequence). This CDR3 is 14 amino acids long. Germline trimming cut 5 bases from V and 6 bases from J; bases unmatched to any gene: 6. CDR3: CASSPYRGPGELFF. As DNA, the CDR3 is TGTGCCAGCAGTCCTTACAGGGGTCCCGGGGAGCTGTTTTTT.

The chain uses TRBV6-6 and TRBJ1-5; D remains unclear. The CDR3 length is 16 residues. The germline V gene has CDR1 MNHNY and CDR2 SVGAGI (reference sequence). V lost 4 bases, J lost 7 bases, and 20 bases lay in between. In DNA, the CDR3 is TGTGCCAGCAGTTCCTTCGGAGGCCCGAATTCGCAGCCCCAGCATTTT. It yields the protein CASSSFGGPNSQPQHF.

This clone was counted a single time. The V gene is TRBV19, the J gene TRBJ1-5, with 7 bases lining up with TRBD1. Germline CDR1 is LNHDA and CDR2 is SQIVND (reference sequence). Trimming cost V 6 bases and J 0 bases; bases outside gene matches: 2. The CDR3 has 14 residues. The CDR3 protein is CASRGTASNQPQHF. The CDR3 bases are TGTGCCAGTAGGGGGACAGCTAGCAATCAGCCCCAGCATTTT. The whole variable domain, filled in from reference TRBV19 and TRBJ1-5, reads DGGITQSPKYLFRKEGQNVTLSCEQNLNHDAMYWYRQDPGQGLRLIYYSQIVNDFQKGDIAEGYSVSREKKESFPLTVTSAQKNPTAFYLCASRGTASNQPQHFGDGTRLSIL.

This chain's CDR3 is CASSAGQGAYNEQFF. CDR3 DNA: TGTGCCAGCAGCGCCGGACAGGGGGCCTACAATGAGCAGTTCTTC. The chain recombines TRBV9 with TRBJ2-1; 10 bases map to TRBD1. V lost 3 bases, J lost 2 bases, and 2 bases stayed unmatched. The CDR3 is 15 residues long. Per germline, CDR1 SGDLS and CDR2 YYNGEE.

The gene calls are TRBV9 and TRBJ1-2; D gene uncertain. V was clipped by 3 bases and J by 2 bases, with 26 bases between them. There are 19 residues in the CDR3. The germline gives CDR1 SGDLS, CDR2 YYNGEE. CDR3 loop: CASSGGPRTVPLGNYGYTF. The CDR3 nucleotides read TGTGCCAGCAGCGGAGGCCCCCGTACCGTACCCTTGGGGAACTATGGCTACACCTTC.

The chain recombines TRBV7-9 with TRBJ1-3; TRBD1 matches 8 bases. The germline CDR1 and CDR2 sequences are SEHNR and FQNEAQ (reference sequence). The junction had 10 bases not matched to a gene; V was cut back by 5 bases and J by 4 bases. The CDR3 covers 16 residues. CDR3 sequence (DNA): TGTGCCAGCAGCCCGAGGGCAGGGGGCTCCGGAAACACCATATATTTT. This gives the protein CASSPRAGGSGNTIYF.

This clone has only one observation. The chain carries TRBV19 and TRBJ1-5; TRBD1 matches at 11 bases. J lost 6 bases, V lost 6 bases, and 7 bases had no gene match. The CDR3 length is 15 residues. Per the germline V gene, CDR1 is LNHDA and CDR2 is SQIVND (reference sequence). Here the CDR3 DNA reads TGTGCCAGTAGGATGGACAGGGGGCTAACTCAGCCCCAGCATTTT. It specifies CASRMDRGLTQPQHF.

This sequence joins TRBV6-1 and TRBJ1-4; 7 nucleotides match TRBD1. The germline gives CDR1 MNHNS, CDR2 SASEGT. V lost 8 bases, J lost 8 bases, and 11 bases stayed unmatched. The CDR3 has 14 residues. CDR3 loop: CASSPQGEGEKLFF. In nucleotides, the CDR3 is TGTGCCAGCTCCCCGCAGGGGGAAGGGGAAAAACTGTTTTTT.

The genes are TRBV14 and TRBJ1-6, with unresolved D. The CDR3 sequence is 14 residues long. From germline, CDR1 is SGHDN and CDR2 FVKESK. With 0 bases removed from V and 7 bases from J, the gap between germline ends came to 7 bases. As DNA, the CDR3 is TGTGCCAGCAGCCAAGATCGGGGAAATTCACCCCTCCACTTT. Its protein product is CASSQDRGNSPLHF.

The chain joins TRBV30 to TRBJ1-6; D is undetermined. V was shortened by 1 base and J by 13 bases, with 14 bases between the two germline ends. Germline values: CDR1 GTSNPN, CDR2 SVGIG (reference sequence). This CDR3 is 13 amino acids long. CDR3 in DNA: TGTGCCTGGAGTGGGAACCGTCTGGGGCCCCTCCACTTT. Translation gives CAWSGNRLGPLHF.